This T cell receptor beta chain was recorded in a study of control samples from healthy donors and cancer patients. Profiling relied on immunoSEQ multiplex PCR, and the TCRdb table lists in-frame clones only, not all of them. Here the sample spans approximately 170,000 clones, about 92% being singletons. From germline, CDR1 is LNHDA and CDR2 SQIVND (reference sequence). CDR3 length: 14 amino acids. V dropped 5 bases and J dropped 0 bases, with 10 bases sitting between them. The sequenced sample was blood. The TCR sequence derives from a man aged 25-45 years in good health. The chain couples TRBV19 to TRBJ1-2; D remains ambiguous. Here the CDR3 reads CASSGTVSNYGYTF. The CDR3 DNA follows: TGTGCCAGTAGTGGCACCGTCTCTAACTATGGCTACACCTTC.